These 31 T cell receptor beta chains came from one sample sequenced in a study of T cell responses to AZD1222 COVID-19 vaccine. Repertoires were generated with immunoSEQ multiplex PCR, while TCRdb's copy carries only in-frame clones and drops some. The data contain about 110,000 clones, 92% of them singletons. The material was peripheral blood, obtained on day 0 of AZD1222 vaccination. These receptors were collected from an adult in good health.

The V and J genes are TRBV24-1 and TRBJ1-5; 8 bases line up with TRBD1. This CDR3 has 15 amino acids. J gave up 4 bases and V 3 bases, and 4 bases lay outside the gene matches. Germline V gives CDR1 KGHDR, CDR2 SFDVKD. Here the CDR3 reads CATSDQGQVNQPQHF. The CDR3 coding sequence is TGTGCCACCAGTGATCAGGGACAGGTAAATCAGCCCCAGCATTTT.

This chain uses TRBV27 with TRBJ2-6, with D perhaps TRBD2 (6 bases). The CDR3 runs to 16 residues. V was clipped by 8 bases and J by 0 bases, with 14 bases between them. The germline V gene has CDR1 MNHEY and CDR2 SMNVEV (reference sequence). The CDR3 sequence: CASRPHGSSGANVLTF. The CDR3 DNA is TGTGCCAGCCGCCCCCACGGGAGCTCTGGGGCCAACGTCCTGACTTTC.

V usage is TRBV28 and J usage is TRBJ2-2; D may be TRBD1 or TRBD2 (5 bases each). With 6 bases removed from V and 3 bases from J, the gap between germline ends came to 11 bases. Germline V gene lookup returns CDR1 MDHEN and CDR2 SYDVKM. The CDR3 covers 14 residues. This CDR3 reads CASRSGTDTGELFF. The CDR3 bases are TGTGCCAGCAGATCCGGGACGGACACCGGGGAGCTGTTTTTT.

The V gene is TRBV2, the J gene TRBJ1-2; no clear D. The V end was cut by 6 bases, the J end by 12 bases, with 11 bases between. This CDR3 region has 10 residues. CDR1 and CDR2 from the germline V gene are SNHLY and FYNNEI. CDR3 in DNA: TGTGCCAGCAGGGCCATCTCCGACACCTTC. Translated, it gives CASRAISDTF.

The count of this clone is one. This chain links TRBV4-1 with TRBJ2-5; TRBD2 aligns across 13 bases. Germline V gives CDR1 MGHRA, CDR2 YSYEKL. The V gene end was trimmed by 3 bases and the J gene end by 2 bases; junction bases not matched to a gene: 12. The CDR3 is 19 residues long. CDR3 in DNA: TGCGCCAGCAGCCAGCCATCTCCGGGACTAGCGGGGCTACAAGAGACCCAGTACTTC. Its translation is CASSQPSPGLAGLQETQYF.

The CDR3 loop is CARGLSGANVLTF. CDR3 nucleotides: TGTGCCCGGGGGCTCTCTGGGGCCAACGTCCTGACTTTC. J is TRBJ2-6 and V is TRBV30; D tentatively fits TRBD1 or TRBD2 (6 bases each). Trimming took off 8 bases at V and 0 bases at J, with 8 bases between the two ends. Germline V gene sequence: CDR1 GTSNPN, CDR2 SVGIG (reference sequence). The CDR3 is 13 residues long.

This sequence joins TRBV19 and TRBJ2-5; TRBD2 aligns across 8 bases. After removal of 2 bases from V and 5 bases from J, the junction contained 22 bases not matched to a gene. The CDR3 extends over 20 amino acids. CDR1 and CDR2 from the germline V gene are LNHDA and SQIVND (reference sequence). This CDR3 is CASSIIVLAGPRPKGETQYF. CDR3 DNA sequence: TGTGCCAGTAGTATAATAGTGCTAGCGGGTCCCCGACCAAAGGGGGAGACCCAGTACTTC.

CDR3 DNA: TGTGCCAGCAGTTTATGGGACAGGGAAAACATTCAGTACTTC. The encoded protein is CASSLWDRENIQYF. This sequence joins TRBV28 and TRBJ2-4, with TRBD1 matching 8 bases. The V and J ends lost 0 bases and 5 bases, in that order; junction bases with no gene match: 0. The germline CDR1 and CDR2 sequences are MDHEN and SYDVKM. The CDR3 is made up of 14 amino acids.

The chain couples TRBV19 to TRBJ1-5; D is perhaps TRBD1 (5 bases). CDR1 LNHDA and CDR2 SQIVND come from the germline V gene (reference sequence). CDR3 size: 14 residues. With 3 bases removed from V and 3 bases from J, the gap between germline ends came to 9 bases. In nucleotides, the CDR3 is TGTGCCAGTAGTATGACACAGGTCAATCAGCCCCAGCATTTT. Protein sequence: CASSMTQVNQPQHF.

V and J are TRBV7-9 and TRBJ2-5, with unresolved D. V lost 5 bases and J 5 bases, leaving 6 bases between the germline ends. The CDR3 sequence is 11 residues long. Germline CDR1 is SEHNR and CDR2 is FQNEAQ (reference sequence). CDR3 DNA sequence: TGTGCCAGCAGCGGAATGGAGACCCAGTACTTC. Its protein is CASSGMETQYF.

This CDR3 reads CASSTTGFGNTIYF. CDR3 DNA sequence: TGTGCCAGCAGCACGACAGGGTTCGGAAACACCATATATTTT. The rearrangement joins TRBV7-9 to TRBJ1-3; 7 bases fit TRBD1. V trimming: 5 bases; J trimming: 4 bases; junction bases outside the gene matches: 5. This CDR3 has 14 residues. Germline V CDR1 and CDR2: SEHNR, FQNEAQ (reference sequence).

V is TRBV7-2 and J is TRBJ2-5, with D possibly matching TRBD2 (6 bases). CDR1 and CDR2 from the germline V gene are SGHTA and FQGNSA. Trimming took 5 bases from V and 4 from J, leaving 20 bases between them. CDR3 length: 16 amino acids. CDR3 DNA: TGTGCCAGCAGCCACCTGACCCCCCTGCGGGGAGAGACCCAGTACTTC. Amino acids: CASSHLTPLRGETQYF.

The rearrangement joins TRBV7-9 to TRBJ1-1; 8 positions agree with TRBD1. CDR1 is SEHNR, CDR2 FQNEAQ, per germline (reference sequence). CDR3 length equals 14 residues. The trim removed 6 bases at V and 5 bases at J, leaving 8 bases unmatched. CDR3 coding DNA: TGTGCCAGCAGATACACAGGGGGGGCGACTGAAGCTTTCTTT. Translation gives CASRYTGGATEAFF.

V and J are TRBV27 and TRBJ1-6, with D unclear. V lost 5 bases, J lost 7 bases, and 15 bases lay in between. In germline, CDR1 is MNHEY, CDR2 SMNVEV (reference sequence). The length of the CDR3 is 15 residues. CDR3 protein: CASSQEGSGNSPLHF. In nucleotides, the CDR3 is TGTGCCAGCAGTCAAGAGGGCAGCGGCAATTCACCCCTCCACTTT.

Only one count was recorded for this clone. The chain combines TRBV30 with TRBJ1-1; D is perhaps TRBD1 (5 bases). CDR3 size: 13 residues. Germline CDR1 and CDR2: GTSNPN and SVGIG (reference sequence). V lost 4 bases and J 1 base, leaving 10 bases between the germline ends. For the CDR3, the DNA is TGTGCCTGGACCGACAGCACGAACACTGAAGCTTTCTTT. This sequence encodes CAWTDSTNTEAFF. Full variable domain (rest looked up from reference TRBV30 and TRBJ1-1): SQTIHQWPATLVQPVGSPLSLECTVEGTSNPNLYWYRQAAGRGLQLLFYSVGIGQISSEVPQNLSASRPQDRQFILSSKKLLLSDSGFYLCAWTDSTNTEAFFGQGTRLTVV.

The chain employs TRBV5-1 and TRBJ1-4; possibly TRBD1 for D (5 bases). This CDR3 contains 14 residues. Germline V gives CDR1 SGHRS, CDR2 YFSETQ. The germline V and J ends were trimmed by 0 bases and 6 bases, with 9 bases remaining between them. Written as DNA, the CDR3 is TGCGCCAGCAGCTTGGTGGGAGGGGATGAAAAACTGTTTTTT. Protein sequence: CASSLVGGDEKLFF.

The gene calls are TRBV2 and TRBJ2-1; 11 bases are a match to TRBD2. With 6 bases clipped from V and 0 bases from J, the junction kept 7 bases outside the gene matches. This CDR3 is built from 17 residues. Germline V gene data show CDR1 as SNHLY and CDR2 as FYNNEI. CDR3: CASSPTSGGLSYNEQFF. CDR3 bases: TGTGCCAGCAGCCCCACTAGCGGGGGCCTCTCCTACAATGAGCAGTTCTTC.

The sample holds one count of this clone. The chain recombines TRBV2 with TRBJ1-4; D perhaps matches TRBD1 (5 bases). V lost 6 bases and J lost 12, with 14 bases in between. The CDR3 is made up of 12 amino acids. The germline V gene has CDR1 SNHLY and CDR2 FYNNEI. CDR3 protein: CASRPDSTELFF. The CDR3 nucleotides are TGTGCCAGCAGGCCCGACAGCACTGAACTGTTTTTT.

V gene TRBV9 combines with J gene TRBJ2-5; TRBD2 agrees at 9 bases. Looked up from germline, CDR1 is SGDLS and CDR2 is YYNGEE. The CDR3 contains 17 residues. Losses at the gene ends were 0 bases for V and 5 bases for J; bases not matched to a gene: 11. The CDR3 loop is CASSVEVNSGGWETQYF. The DNA of the CDR3 is TGTGCCAGCAGCGTAGAGGTTAATAGCGGGGGCTGGGAGACCCAGTACTTC.

The rearrangement links TRBV10-3 to TRBJ2-3, with 9 bases aligning to TRBD2. The J segment lost 0 bases and the V segment lost 6 bases, leaving 10 bases of the junction unmatched. In germline, CDR1 is ENHRY, CDR2 SYGVKD. The CDR3 is 17 residues long. The CDR3 spells CAIRAWTSAPSTDTQYF. The CDR3 DNA reads as TGTGCCATCAGAGCCTGGACTAGCGCGCCAAGCACAGATACGCAGTATTTT.

Comment on this clone: Other DNA sequences within the sample encode an identical CDR3. The chain has TRBV7-9 and TRBJ2-7; unclear D gene. V lost 0 bases to trimming and J lost 0 bases, with 3 bases between them. Germline CDR1 reads SEHNR; CDR2 reads FQNEAQ (reference sequence). The CDR3 is made up of 13 amino acids. CDR3 region: CASSLASSYEQYF. The DNA of the CDR3 is TGTGCCAGCAGCTTAGCCAGCTCCTACGAGCAGTACTTC.

J is TRBJ1-6 and V is TRBV9; D ambiguous. V shed 4 bases and J shed 14 bases, with 19 bases lying between them. Germline values: CDR1 SGDLS, CDR2 YYNGEE. This CDR3 has 14 residues. The CDR3 coding sequence is TGTGCCAGCAGCCCTCAAAGATCGGCAGGAACCCTCCACTTT. It yields the protein CASSPQRSAGTLHF.

This clone has just one count. The chain joins TRBV6-5 to TRBJ1-1; 9 positions agree with TRBD1. In germline, CDR1 is MNHEY, CDR2 SVGAGI. This CDR3 has 14 amino acids. The junction had 7 bases not matched to a gene; V was cut back by 6 bases and J by 5 bases. The CDR3 sequence is CASRPTGGRTEAFF. The CDR3 DNA follows: TGTGCCAGCAGGCCTACAGGGGGCCGGACTGAAGCTTTCTTT.

This clone has a single count. The gene calls are TRBV3-1 (or the pseudogene TRBV3-2) and TRBJ1-6; no reliable D call. Trimming took 4 bases from V and 11 from J, leaving 9 bases between them. The CDR3 totals 12 residues. The germline CDR1 and CDR2 sequences are LGHDT and YNNKEL (reference sequence). The CDR3 is CASSPGNPPLHF. DNA for the CDR3: TGTGCCAGCAGCCCCGGGAACCCACCCCTCCACTTT.

This clone was seen once. J is TRBJ2-5 and V is TRBV10-3; tentative D call: TRBD2 (5 bases). Trimming took 6 bases from V and 5 from J, leaving 16 bases between them. This CDR3 has 14 amino acids. CDR1 and CDR2 from the germline V gene are ENHRY and SYGVKD. CDR3 loop: CAIRTDAGHETQYF. The CDR3 DNA sequence: TGTGCCATCAGGACCGATGCGGGCCACGAGACCCAGTACTTC.

The V and J genes are TRBV18 and TRBJ1-5, with 8 bases aligning to TRBD1. Germline V gene lookup returns CDR1 KGHSH and CDR2 LQKENI. The CDR3 sequence is 15 residues long. J lost 4 bases, V lost 5 bases, and 7 bases had no gene match. CDR3 coding DNA: TGTGCCAGCTCATCGGCAGGGGGCGGTAATCAGCCCCAGCATTTT. This codes for CASSSAGGGNQPQHF.

This sequence joins TRBV29-1 and TRBJ2-1, with 8 bases identical to TRBD2. The germline CDR1 and CDR2 sequences are SQVTM and ANQGSEA. CDR3 length: 16 amino acids. The trim removed 4 bases at V and 7 bases at J, leaving 15 bases unmatched. CDR3 loop: CSVAGLDFRLKNEQFF. CDR3 coding DNA: TGCAGCGTTGCGGGACTAGATTTTCGGCTTAAGAATGAGCAGTTCTTC.

This chain joins TRBV9 and TRBJ2-1, with no clear D. Trimming stripped 1 base from V and 9 bases from J, with 5 bases between. Germline V gene data show CDR1 as SGDLS and CDR2 as YYNGEE. The CDR3 consists of 11 residues. The chain's CDR3 is CASSVSSEQFF. The CDR3 nucleotides are TGTGCCAGCAGCGTATCGAGTGAGCAGTTCTTC.

This clone was found once. The chain combines TRBV7-8 with TRBJ1-5, with TRBD1 as a possible D gene (5 bases). Germline assignment: CDR1 SGHVS and CDR2 FQNEAQ. The CDR3 is 17 residues long. Trimming pared 5 bases from V and 3 bases from J, leaving 20 bases between. The CDR3, as DNA: TGTGCCAGCAGCCCGATGGGAGGTGGGGGACCCAATCAGCCCCAGCATTTT. Protein: CASSPMGGGGPNQPQHF. Complete variable domain (other parts from reference TRBV7-8 and TRBJ1-5): GAGVSQSPRYKVAKRGQDVALRCDPISGHVSLFWYQQALGQGPEFLTYFQNEAQLDKSGLPSDRFFAERPEGSVSTLKIQRTQQEDSAVYLCASSPMGGGGPNQPQHFGDGTRLSIL.

This clone is a singleton in its sample. The genes are TRBV12-3 or TRBV12-4 and TRBJ1-1; the D is unclear. V lost 1 base and J 3 bases, leaving 6 bases between the germline ends. CDR3 length: 13 residues. The CDR3 loop reads CASSLVRDTEAFF. DNA for the CDR3: TGTGCCAGCAGTTTAGTTAGGGACACTGAAGCTTTCTTT.

The chain carries TRBV6-2 or TRBV6-3 and TRBJ2-1; perhaps TRBD2 as D (6 bases). V was shortened by 2 bases and J by 1 base, with 9 bases between the two germline ends. The germline gives CDR1 MNHEY, CDR2 SVGEGT. CDR3 length: 15 amino acids. The CDR3 DNA is TGTGCCAGCAGTTACCTTAGCGGATCCTACAATGAGCAGTTCTTC. It codes for CASSYLSGSYNEQFF.